A single sample gave rise to the 8 T cell receptor beta chains below, sequenced in a study of blood T cell repertoires in COVID-19. TCRdb keeps only in-frame clones here, not all; method: immunoSEQ multiplex PCR. The sample gives some 450,000 clones, about 87% of which show up once; about 12% is in the top ten. Material for sequencing was peripheral blood. These receptor sequences come from a woman aged 50 to 60 with COVID-19, enrolled during active disease.

The chain links TRBV19 to TRBJ2-7; 8 positions match TRBD2. Germline lookup yields CDR1 LNHDA and CDR2 SQIVND (reference sequence). The CDR3 extends over 15 amino acids. The trim removed 2 bases at V and 5 bases at J, leaving 8 bases unmatched. The CDR3 bases are TGTGCCAGTAGTATAAAGCGGGGGCAGAACCACGAGCAGTACTTC. It encodes CASSIKRGQNHEQYF. Drawing the rest from reference TRBV19 and TRBJ2-7, the complete variable domain is DGGITQSPKYLFRKEGQNVTLSCEQNLNHDAMYWYRQDPGQGLRLIYYSQIVNDFQKGDIAEGYSVSREKKESFPLTVTSAQKNPTAFYLCASSIKRGQNHEQYFGPGTRLTVT.

The chain joins TRBV24-1 to TRBJ2-3; the D is unclear. V was shortened by 4 bases and J by 4 bases, with 23 bases between the two germline ends. The CDR3 spans 18 residues. Germline V gene data show CDR1 as KGHDR and CDR2 as SFDVKD. CDR3 in amino acids: CATSDPTDQYGHADTQYF. The CDR3 DNA sequence: TGTGCCACCAGTGACCCGACCGATCAGTATGGGCACGCAGATACGCAGTATTTT.

The table lists this clone with a count of one. The J gene is TRBJ2-1, the V gene TRBV6-1, with 9 bases that match TRBD2. The CDR3 covers 14 residues. Trimming cost V 0 bases and J 12 bases; bases outside gene matches: 6. CDR1 MNHNS and CDR2 SASEGT come from the germline V gene. The CDR3 protein is CASSEARGGVGQFF. The CDR3 nucleotides are TGTGCCAGCAGTGAAGCGCGCGGGGGGGTAGGGCAGTTCTTC.

The chain uses TRBV9 and TRBJ1-1; perhaps TRBD1 as D (6 bases). CDR1 and CDR2 (germline): SGDLS, YYNGEE. Trimming pared 1 base from V and 1 base from J, leaving 14 bases between. This CDR3 spans 16 amino acids. The CDR3: CASSVSGDRWNTEAFF. The CDR3, as DNA: TGTGCCAGCAGCGTATCAGGGGATCGGTGGAACACTGAAGCTTTCTTT.

The chain's CDR3 is CASSTNGASDEQFF. CDR3 DNA sequence: TGTGCCAGTAGTACGAACGGAGCGAGCGATGAGCAGTTCTTC. V is TRBV19 and J is TRBJ2-1; no firm D call. Trimming left V 4 bases short and J 8 bases short, with 15 bases between. Germline V gives CDR1 LNHDA, CDR2 SQIVND (reference sequence). This CDR3 contains 14 residues.

This clone showed up just once. The chain links TRBV5-5 to TRBJ2-1; D possibly corresponds to TRBD2 (6 bases). This CDR3 has 16 residues. V was cut by 3 bases and J by 5 bases, with 18 bases left in between. The germline CDR1 and CDR2 sequences are SGHKS and YYEKEE (reference sequence). CDR3 nucleotides: TGTGCCAGCAGCTCCGGGAGAGGGCCCACGGACAATGAGCAGTTCTTC. Amino acid sequence: CASSSGRGPTDNEQFF. The whole variable domain, filled in from reference TRBV5-5 and TRBJ2-1, reads DAGVTQSPTHLIKTRGQQVTLRCSPISGHKSVSWYQQVLGQGPQFIFQYYEKEERGRGNFPDRFSARQFPNYSSELNVNALLLGDSALYLCASSSGRGPTDNEQFFGPGTRLTVL.

CDR3 in DNA: TGTGCCAGCAGTTCTTGGCAGGGTCCAACCTACGAGCAGTACTTC. It encodes CASSSWQGPTYEQYF. The chain carries TRBV27 and TRBJ2-7; D perhaps matches TRBD1 (5 bases). CDR1 MNHEY and CDR2 SMNVEV come from the germline V gene (reference sequence). Trimming removed 4 bases at V and 2 bases at J, with 15 bases between. CDR3 length: 15 amino acids.

This chain uses TRBV7-2 with TRBJ1-6; D is possibly TRBD1 (6 bases). Trimming removed 4 bases from V and 7 bases from J, with 11 bases in between. The CDR3 spans 14 residues. Germline V gene sequence: CDR1 SGHTA, CDR2 FQGNSA. In DNA, the CDR3 is TGTGCCAGCAGCTCCGGACAGCCCAATTCACCCCTCCACTTT. Translated, it gives CASSSGQPNSPLHF.